The clone carrying this T cell receptor beta chain was recorded at least ten times. The target antigen is unknown. The data derive from a study of early T cells in non-severe SARS-CoV-2 infection. The overall study: It was bulk RNA from unsorted whole blood that was sequenced, and the chains were unpaired.

Trimming left V 1 base short and J 3 bases short, with 13 bases between. Germline V lookup: CDR1 SGHDT, CDR2 YYEEEE. CDR3 length: 15 amino acids. General observations from the study: Using VDJdb, the matching emphasized anti-spike CD8 responses while missing private and CD4 specificities.

In the library, individual cDNA molecules carried attached unique molecular identifiers. TCRdb re-analysed the 5' RACE reads in MiXCR, keeping a single row per CDR3 protein. The table lists about 70,000 distinct CDR3 sequences, approximately 5% of them singletons. Material: whole blood, obtained at baseline. The TCR originated in an adult who was a healthcare worker with PCR-confirmed SARS-CoV-2 infection or an uninfected control (not recorded which). This chain links TRBV5-6 with TRBJ1-2, with D possibly TRBD1 on 5 matching bases. CDR3 nucleotides: TGTGCCAGCAGCTTGTGGCAGGGAACGTACTATGGCTACACCTTC. Translating it yields CASSLWQGTYYGYTF.